This T cell receptor (beta chain) is drawn from a study of Graves' ophthalmopathy and Graves' hyperthyroidism. Amplifying from RNA transcripts, the study obtained TCR beta CDR3 regions. RT-PCR with HTBI primers came first, then second-round multiplex PCR. TCRdb re-analysed the multiplex PCR reads in MiXCR, keeping a single row per CDR3 protein. The sample contains some 400,000 distinct CDR3 sequences, around 20% of which appear only once. Study results and caveats: The model reached 70.59% sensitivity and around 74% specificity for predicting ophthalmopathy progression. Distinction of ophthalmopathy from stable hyperthyroidism by a 13-signature model reached approximately 90% sensitivity and 81.08% specificity.

This clonotype was detected only a few times. The target antigen is unknown. The TCR was taken from a woman aged 18-35 years with Graves' ophthalmopathy. Sequenced input: peripheral blood.

The CDR3 region is CAGGMSTGELFF. CDR3 nucleotides: TGTGCCGGGGGGATGAGCACCGGGGAGCTGTTTTTT. This sequence joins TRBV2 and TRBJ2-2, with D maybe TRBD2 (6 bases). Trimming shortened V by 11 bases and J by 4 bases, and 11 bases separated the two germline ends. Germline V gene sequence: CDR1 SNHLY, CDR2 FYNNEI. The CDR3 consists of 12 residues.